This TCR beta chain was captured by sequencing in a study of OX40 agonist ivuxolimab in advanced cancers. Study-wide background: Every 2 weeks, patients got intravenous ivuxolimab at one of six dose levels (0.01-10 mg/kg). Hepatocellular carcinoma, melanoma, renal cell or head and neck cancer affected the dose-escalation patients.

The germline V and J ends were trimmed by 5 bases and 4 bases, with 11 bases remaining between them. The CDR3 runs 13 residues. CDR1 is SGDLS and CDR2 is YYNGEE in the germline V gene. Assay used: immunoSEQ multiplex PCR; TCRdb lists only in-frame clones, some missing. Of about 45,000 clones in the sample, under 95% are singletons; the top ten hold roughly 15%. The receptor's source is an adult with an advanced solid tumor such as melanoma, head and neck, liver or kidney cancer. The V gene is TRBV9, the J gene TRBJ2-3, with unresolved D. Sequenced material: CD4+ or CD8+ T cells sorted from blood, taken in a trial of the OX40 agonist ivuxolimab. The CDR3 here is CASSMSPADTQYF. CDR3 nucleotides: TGTGCCAGCAGTATGAGTCCCGCAGATACGCAGTATTTT.